This record looks at one TCR beta chain sequence and its context. Germline V gene sequence: CDR1 SGHRS, CDR2 YFSETQ. The length of the CDR3 is 12 residues. The V gene lost 4 bases and the J gene lost 3 bases, with 8 bases spanning the gap. This specimen comes from a study of blood T cell repertoires in COVID-19. Only in-frame clones appear in the TCRdb table, and some are missing; sequencing was by immunoSEQ multiplex PCR. This table holds more than 75,000 clones, 84% found once. The sample consisted of peripheral blood. The chain couples TRBV5-1 to TRBJ2-7; D perhaps matches TRBD2 (6 bases). This receptor was obtained from a human donor in a cohort sampled during active COVID-19. The CDR3 DNA is TGCGCCAGCAGCCAGGACTACTACGAGCAGTACTTC. Protein product: CASSQDYYEQYF.